These 15 T cell receptor beta chains were sequenced from one sample in a study of T cells in Graves' hyperthyroidism and ophthalmopathy. RNA transcripts served as the template for amplifying TCR beta CDR3 regions. HTBI primers were the set used in a first-round RT-PCR of the TCR CDR3. TCRdb re-analysed the multiplex PCR reads in MiXCR, keeping a single row per CDR3 protein. The table includes around 250,000 distinct CDR3 sequences, 13% to 15% detected once. The specimen was blood. The receptor source for this set is a woman aged 35 to 49 with Graves' hyperthyroidism that later progressed to Graves' ophthalmopathy.

This clonotype was observed many times. The J gene is TRBJ2-7, the V gene TRBV13, with 9 positions matching TRBD2. CDR3 length: 13 residues. The V gene end was trimmed by 5 bases and the J gene end by 6 bases; junction bases not matched to a gene: 5. The germline V gene has CDR1 PRHDT and CDR2 FYEKMQ (reference sequence). The CDR3 nucleotides read TGTGCCAGCAGCCCGGCACTAGCGGGCGAGCAGTACTTC. Protein sequence: CASSPALAGEQYF.

This clonotype was counted at least ten times. The chain employs TRBV11-3 and TRBJ1-5; the D gene is possibly TRBD1 (5 bases). Per the germline V gene, CDR1 is SGHNT and CDR2 is YENEEA. The CDR3 contains 16 residues. With 10 bases removed from V and 3 bases from J, the gap between germline ends came to 22 bases. In DNA form, the CDR3 reads TGTGCCACTTCAATGGAGGGGAGGTGTTACAATCAGCCCCAGCATTTT. This translates into CATSMEGRCYNQPQHF.

This clonotype has ten or more counts. This chain links TRBV11-1 with TRBJ1-1; D might be TRBD1 (6 bases). CDR3 length equals 15 residues. Trimming took 5 bases from V and 0 from J, leaving 13 bases between them. CDR1 and CDR2 from the germline V gene are SGHAT and FQDESV (reference sequence). The CDR3 loop is CASSHPGQMNTEAFF. The DNA for the CDR3 is TGTGCCAGCAGCCACCCTGGACAGATGAACACTGAAGCTTTCTTT.

The chain recombines TRBV28 with TRBJ2-5; 12 bases match TRBD2. This CDR3 comprises 18 residues. The germline V gene encodes CDR1 MDHEN and CDR2 SYDVKM. V lost 6 bases to trimming and J lost 5 bases; unmatched junction nucleotides: 16. The CDR3 DNA is TGTGCCAGCAGCCAAGCCGCTAGCGGGAGGGCCTTGGACGAGACCCAGTACTTC. Translated: CASSQAASGRALDETQYF.

This clonotype occurred many times. The chain combines TRBV5-6 with TRBJ2-5; D gene unclear. This CDR3 has 17 amino acids. V was clipped by 3 bases and J by 4 bases, with 22 bases between them. Germline CDR1 SGHDT, CDR2 YYEEEE. CDR3 loop: CASSWKPGSWIGETQYF. In DNA, the CDR3 is TGTGCCAGCAGCTGGAAACCGGGTTCTTGGATCGGAGAGACCCAGTACTTC.

This clonotype appeared many times. The rearrangement joins TRBV6-1 to TRBJ2-5; TRBD1 matches 10 bases. The CDR3 totals 16 residues. CDR1 and CDR2 (germline): MNHNS, SASEGT. V trimming: 6 bases; J trimming: 5 bases; junction bases outside the gene matches: 12. CDR3 DNA: TGTGCCAGCAGCGCTAGGGACAGGGGCCTTGATGAGACCCAGTACTTC. It is translated as CASSARDRGLDETQYF.

The sample holds many counts of this clonotype. The rearrangement joins TRBV6-2 or TRBV6-3 to TRBJ2-1, with 9 bases lining up with TRBD2. Germline CDR1 MNHEY, CDR2 SVGEGT. V was pared by 6 bases and J by 4 bases, with 4 bases of the junction left unmatched. This CDR3 spans 14 amino acids. The CDR3 loop reads CASRASGVYNEQFF. CDR3 DNA: TGTGCCAGCAGGGCTAGCGGGGTTTACAATGAGCAGTTCTTC.

In this sample, this clonotype turned up many times. The chain couples TRBV3-1 to TRBJ2-1; the D gene is possibly TRBD2 (6 bases). Germline lookup yields CDR1 LGHDT and CDR2 YNNKEL (reference sequence). The V end lost 1 base, the J end lost 4 bases, and 11 bases lay between the germline ends. This CDR3 spans 15 amino acids. CDR3 coding DNA: TGTGCCAGCAGCCAAGGTCTAGCGAGTTACAATGAGCAGTTCTTC. Protein product: CASSQGLASYNEQFF.

This clonotype is a singleton in its sample. The V call is TRBV11-2, the J call TRBJ2-7; TRBD2 agrees at 8 bases. The CDR3 sequence is 15 residues long. The germline V gene encodes CDR1 SGHAT and CDR2 FQNNGV. The J segment lost 2 bases and the V segment lost 1 base, leaving 4 bases of the junction unmatched. This CDR3 is CASSLASGPTYEQYF. CDR3 DNA: TGTGCCAGCAGCTTAGCTAGCGGGCCGACCTACGAGCAGTACTTC.

This clonotype turned up a few times. A much larger clonotype is one base distant, so this may be a read error. This chain joins TRBV7-9 and TRBJ2-1; 11 bases agree with TRBD2. V was clipped by 4 bases and J by 9 bases; unmatched bases: 5. The CDR3 spans 14 residues. Germline assignment: CDR1 SEHNR and CDR2 FQNEAQ (reference sequence). In nucleotides, the CDR3 is TGTGCCAGCAGCTCTCCCGGGACTAGCGGTGAGCAGTTCTTC. Amino acid sequence: CASSSPGTSGEQFF.

This clonotype was picked up many times. The chain couples TRBV11-2 to TRBJ2-1, with D possibly being TRBD1 or TRBD2 (5 bases each). Germline assignment: CDR1 SGHAT and CDR2 FQNNGV. V was shortened by 4 bases and J by 4 bases, with 20 bases between the two germline ends. The CDR3 is 17 amino acids. In DNA form, the CDR3 reads TGTGCCAGCAGCTCGACCACCTCCGGGACCGTGTACAATGAGCAGTTCTTC. It encodes CASSSTTSGTVYNEQFF.

The table lists this clonotype with a count of one. The chain combines TRBV14 with TRBJ2-7; D is undetermined. CDR3 length equals 16 residues. Germline CDR1 and CDR2: SGHDN and FVKESK. V was clipped by 0 bases and J by 0 bases, with 12 bases between them. The CDR3 DNA is TGTGCCAGCAGCCAAGATCTGTCCCGGAGCTCCTACGAGCAGTACTTC. It encodes CASSQDLSRSSYEQYF.

The chain uses TRBV20-1 and TRBJ2-4; TRBD2 matches 9 bases. Looked up from germline, CDR1 is DFQATT and CDR2 is SNEGSKA (reference sequence). The trim removed 1 base at V and 5 bases at J, leaving 9 bases unmatched. The CDR3 is 16 amino acids. The CDR3 protein is CSARVLREGPQNIQYF. The CDR3 coding sequence is TGCAGTGCTAGAGTCTTGCGGGAGGGCCCCCAAAACATTCAGTACTTC.

This clonotype was recorded a few times. The chain recombines TRBV6-1 with TRBJ2-7; possibly TRBD1 for D (6 bases). V lost 6 bases and J lost 2, with 14 bases in between. The CDR3 sequence is 14 residues long. The V gene's germline CDR1 is MNHNS and CDR2 SASEGT. The chain's CDR3 is CASRHWDTPYEQYF. Here the CDR3 DNA reads TGTGCCAGCAGACATTGGGACACCCCCTACGAGCAGTACTTC.

Ten or more counts support this clonotype. The chain has TRBV6-1 and TRBJ2-5; D unclear. This CDR3 has 18 amino acids. Trimming removed 5 bases from V and 3 bases from J, with 25 bases in between. CDR1 is MNHNS and CDR2 is SASEGT in the germline V gene. The CDR3 DNA reads as TGTGCCAGCAGTTCCTACACCTCAAGGGTGGGTTCTAAAGAGACCCAGTACTTC. Residues: CASSSYTSRVGSKETQYF.